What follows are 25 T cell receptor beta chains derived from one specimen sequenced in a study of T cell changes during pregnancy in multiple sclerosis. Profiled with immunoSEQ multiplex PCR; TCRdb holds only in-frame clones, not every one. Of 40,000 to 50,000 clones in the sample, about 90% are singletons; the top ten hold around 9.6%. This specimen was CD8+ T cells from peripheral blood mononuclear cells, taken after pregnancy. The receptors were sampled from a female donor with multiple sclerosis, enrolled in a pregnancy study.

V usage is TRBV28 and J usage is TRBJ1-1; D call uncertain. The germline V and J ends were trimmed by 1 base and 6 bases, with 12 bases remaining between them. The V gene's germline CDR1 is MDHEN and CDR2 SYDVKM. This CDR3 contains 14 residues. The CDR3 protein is CASSLYGPRAEAFF. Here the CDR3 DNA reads TGTGCCAGCAGTTTATATGGCCCCCGGGCTGAAGCTTTCTTT.

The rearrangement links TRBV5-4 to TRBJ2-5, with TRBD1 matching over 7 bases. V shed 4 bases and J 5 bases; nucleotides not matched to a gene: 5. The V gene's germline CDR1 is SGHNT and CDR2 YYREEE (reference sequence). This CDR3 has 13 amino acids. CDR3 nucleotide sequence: TGTGCCAGCAGCCCTACAGGGGACGAGACCCAGTACTTC. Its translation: CASSPTGDETQYF.

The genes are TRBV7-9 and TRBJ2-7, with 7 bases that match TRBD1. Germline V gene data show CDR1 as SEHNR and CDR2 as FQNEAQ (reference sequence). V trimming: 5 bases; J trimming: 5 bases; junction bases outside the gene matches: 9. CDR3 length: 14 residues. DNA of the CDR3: TGTGCCAGCAGCCAACAGACAGGGAAGGACGAGCAGTACTTC. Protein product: CASSQQTGKDEQYF.

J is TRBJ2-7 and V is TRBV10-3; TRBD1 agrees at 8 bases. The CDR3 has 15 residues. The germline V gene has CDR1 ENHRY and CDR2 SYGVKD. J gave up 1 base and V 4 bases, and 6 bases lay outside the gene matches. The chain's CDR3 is CAISGGQDGSYEQYF. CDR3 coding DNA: TGTGCCATCAGTGGGGGACAGGACGGTTCCTACGAGCAGTACTTC.

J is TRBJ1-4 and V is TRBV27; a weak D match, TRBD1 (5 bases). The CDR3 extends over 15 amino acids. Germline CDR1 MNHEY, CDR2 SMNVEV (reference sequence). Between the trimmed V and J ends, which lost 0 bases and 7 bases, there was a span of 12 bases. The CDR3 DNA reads TGTGCCAGCAGTTTATCGACAGCCCGTACTGAAAAACTGTTTTTT. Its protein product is CASSLSTARTEKLFF.

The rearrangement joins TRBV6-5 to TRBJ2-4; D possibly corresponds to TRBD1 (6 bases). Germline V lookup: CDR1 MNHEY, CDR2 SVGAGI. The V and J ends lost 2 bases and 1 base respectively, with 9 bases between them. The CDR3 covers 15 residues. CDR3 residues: CASSYGGSAKNIQYF. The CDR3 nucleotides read TGTGCCAGCAGTTACGGGGGCTCGGCCAAAAACATTCAGTACTTC.

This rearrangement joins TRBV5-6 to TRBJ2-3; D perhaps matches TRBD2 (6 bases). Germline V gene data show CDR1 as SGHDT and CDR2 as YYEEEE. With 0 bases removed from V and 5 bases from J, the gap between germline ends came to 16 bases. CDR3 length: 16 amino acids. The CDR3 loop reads CASSLAWGSRGDTQYF. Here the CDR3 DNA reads TGTGCCAGCAGCTTGGCCTGGGGCTCGCGGGGAGATACGCAGTATTTT.

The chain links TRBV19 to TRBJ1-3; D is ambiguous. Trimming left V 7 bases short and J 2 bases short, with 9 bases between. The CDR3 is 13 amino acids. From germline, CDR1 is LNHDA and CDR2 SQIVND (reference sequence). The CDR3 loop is CASTKSAGNTIYF. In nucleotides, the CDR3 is TGTGCCAGTACAAAGAGCGCTGGAAACACCATATATTTT.

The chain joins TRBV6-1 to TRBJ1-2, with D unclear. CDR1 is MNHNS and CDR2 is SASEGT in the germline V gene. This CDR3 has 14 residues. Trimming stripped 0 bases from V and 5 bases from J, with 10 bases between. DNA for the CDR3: TGTGCCAGCAGTGAAGCGGGCGCTCTTTATGGCTACACCTTC. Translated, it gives CASSEAGALYGYTF.

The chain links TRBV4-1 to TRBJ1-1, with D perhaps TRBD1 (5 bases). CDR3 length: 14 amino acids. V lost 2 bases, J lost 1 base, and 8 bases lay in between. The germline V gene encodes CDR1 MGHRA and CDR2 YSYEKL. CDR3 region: CASSQYQGNTEAFF. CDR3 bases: TGCGCCAGCAGCCAATATCAGGGGAACACTGAAGCTTTCTTT.

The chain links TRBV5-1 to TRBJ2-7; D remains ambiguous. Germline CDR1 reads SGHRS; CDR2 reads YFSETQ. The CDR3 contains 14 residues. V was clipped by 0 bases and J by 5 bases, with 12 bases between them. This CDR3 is CASSLDGALDEQYF. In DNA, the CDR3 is TGCGCCAGCAGCTTGGACGGAGCCCTCGACGAGCAGTACTTC.

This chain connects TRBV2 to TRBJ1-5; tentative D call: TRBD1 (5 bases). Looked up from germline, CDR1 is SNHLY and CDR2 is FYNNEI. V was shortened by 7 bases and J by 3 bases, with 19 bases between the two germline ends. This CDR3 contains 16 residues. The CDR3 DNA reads TGTGCCAGCACCCTGCGGCAGGGATTCTCCAATCAGCCCCAGCATTTT. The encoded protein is CASTLRQGFSNQPQHF.

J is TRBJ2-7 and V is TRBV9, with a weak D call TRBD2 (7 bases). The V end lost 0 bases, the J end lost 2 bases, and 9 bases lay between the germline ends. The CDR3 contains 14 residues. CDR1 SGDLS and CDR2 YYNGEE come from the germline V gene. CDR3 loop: CASSVEGGAYEQYF. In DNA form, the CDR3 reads TGTGCCAGCAGCGTAGAGGGGGGGGCCTACGAGCAGTACTTC.

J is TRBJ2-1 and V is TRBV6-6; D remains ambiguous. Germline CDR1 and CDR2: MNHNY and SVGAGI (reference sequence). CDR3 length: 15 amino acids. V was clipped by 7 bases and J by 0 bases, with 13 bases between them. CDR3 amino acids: CASNLFLSSYNEQFF. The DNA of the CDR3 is TGTGCCAGCAACCTCTTTCTCAGCTCCTACAATGAGCAGTTCTTC.

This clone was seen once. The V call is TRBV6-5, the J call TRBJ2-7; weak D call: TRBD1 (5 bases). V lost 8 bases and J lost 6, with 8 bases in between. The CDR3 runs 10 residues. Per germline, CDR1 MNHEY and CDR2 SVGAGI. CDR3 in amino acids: CASGRAEQYF. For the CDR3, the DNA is TGTGCCAGCGGCAGGGCCGAGCAGTACTTC.

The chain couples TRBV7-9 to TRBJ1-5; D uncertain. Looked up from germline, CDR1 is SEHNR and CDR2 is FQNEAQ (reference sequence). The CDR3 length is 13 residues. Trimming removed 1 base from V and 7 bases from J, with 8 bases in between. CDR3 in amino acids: CASSLGLGQPQHF. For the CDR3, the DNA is TGTGCCAGCAGCTTAGGGCTCGGGCAGCCCCAGCATTTT.

CDR3 sequence reads: CASSLPTSGNTGELFF. The CDR3 DNA reads TGTGCCAGCAGCTTACCGACTAGCGGTAACACCGGGGAGCTGTTTTTT. The chain combines TRBV5-6 with TRBJ2-2, with 9 positions matching TRBD2. The CDR3 extends over 16 amino acids. V lost 2 bases and J lost 2; bases outside the gene matches: 4. The V gene's germline CDR1 is SGHDT and CDR2 YYEEEE. Based on the CDR3 plus reference TRBV5-6 and TRBJ2-2, the full variable domain is DAGVTQSPTHLIKTRGQQVTLRCSPKSGHDTVSWYQQALGQGPQFIFQYYEEEERQRGNFPDRFSGHQFPNYSSELNVNALLLGDSALYLCASSLPTSGNTGELFFGEGSRLTVL.

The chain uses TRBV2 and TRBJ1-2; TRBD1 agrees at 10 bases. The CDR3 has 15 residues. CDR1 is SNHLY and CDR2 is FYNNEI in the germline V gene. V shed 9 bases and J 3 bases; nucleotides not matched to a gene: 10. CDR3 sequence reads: CASWTGGENHYGYTF. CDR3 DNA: TGTGCCAGTTGGACAGGGGGTGAAAACCACTATGGCTACACCTTC. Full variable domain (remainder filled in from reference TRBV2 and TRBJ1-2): EPEVTQTPSHQVTQMGQEVILRCVPISNHLYFYWYRQILGQKVEFLVSFYNNEISEKSEIFDDQFSVERPDGSNFTLKIRSTKLEDSAMYFCASWTGGENHYGYTFGSGTRLTVV.

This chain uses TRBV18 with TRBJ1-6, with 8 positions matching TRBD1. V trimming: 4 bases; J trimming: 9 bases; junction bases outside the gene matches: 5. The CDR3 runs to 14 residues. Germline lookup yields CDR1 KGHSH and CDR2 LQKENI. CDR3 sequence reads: CASSQTGGISPLHF. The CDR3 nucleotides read TGTGCCAGCTCACAAACAGGGGGAATTTCACCCCTCCACTTT.

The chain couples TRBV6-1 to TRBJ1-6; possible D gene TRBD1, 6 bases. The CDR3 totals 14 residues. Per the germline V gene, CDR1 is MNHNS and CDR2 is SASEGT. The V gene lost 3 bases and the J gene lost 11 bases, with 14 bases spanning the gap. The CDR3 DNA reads TGTGCCAGCAGTGAGGGAGGGGGAGGACCACCCCTCCACTTT. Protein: CASSEGGGGPPLHF.

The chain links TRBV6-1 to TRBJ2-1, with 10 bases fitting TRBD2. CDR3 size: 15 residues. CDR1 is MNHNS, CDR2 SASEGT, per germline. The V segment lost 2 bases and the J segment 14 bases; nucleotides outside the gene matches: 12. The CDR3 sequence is CASSESLAGAGAEFF. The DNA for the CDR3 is TGTGCCAGCAGTGAAAGCCTAGCGGGGGCCGGGGCGGAGTTCTTC.

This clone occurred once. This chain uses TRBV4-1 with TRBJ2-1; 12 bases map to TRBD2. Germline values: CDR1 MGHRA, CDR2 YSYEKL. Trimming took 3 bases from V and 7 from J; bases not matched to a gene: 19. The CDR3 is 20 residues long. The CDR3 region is CASSQGDLAGGRFKGNEQFF. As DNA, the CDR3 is TGCGCCAGCAGCCAGGGGGACCTAGCGGGGGGGCGATTTAAAGGGAATGAGCAGTTCTTC.

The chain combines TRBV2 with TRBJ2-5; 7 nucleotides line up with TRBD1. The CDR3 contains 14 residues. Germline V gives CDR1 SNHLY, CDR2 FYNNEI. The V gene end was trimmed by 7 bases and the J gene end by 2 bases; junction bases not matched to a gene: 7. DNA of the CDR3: TGTGCCAGCACCAAAGGGACAGTTCAAGAGACCCAGTACTTC. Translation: CASTKGTVQETQYF.

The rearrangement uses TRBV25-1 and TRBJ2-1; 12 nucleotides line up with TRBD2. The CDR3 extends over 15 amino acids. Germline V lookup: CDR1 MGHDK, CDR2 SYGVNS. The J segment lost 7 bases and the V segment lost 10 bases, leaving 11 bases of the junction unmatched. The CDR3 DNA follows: TGTGCCACCATTAGACCCACTAGCGGGGGGAATGAGCAGTTCTTC. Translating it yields CATIRPTSGGNEQFF.

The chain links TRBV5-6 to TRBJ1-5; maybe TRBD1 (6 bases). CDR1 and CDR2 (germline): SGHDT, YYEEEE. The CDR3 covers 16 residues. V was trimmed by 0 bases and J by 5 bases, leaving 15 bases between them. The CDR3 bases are TGTGCCAGCAGCTTGGGTACAGGGAGTATGTATCAGCCCCAGCATTTT. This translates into CASSLGTGSMYQPQHF.